This T cell receptor (beta chain) comes out of a study of T cell responses to AZD1222 COVID-19 vaccine. Assay used: immunoSEQ multiplex PCR; TCRdb lists only in-frame clones, some missing. The table records roughly 120,000 clones, roughly 84% of them present only once. Germline V lookup: CDR1 LNHDA, CDR2 SQIVND (reference sequence). V was clipped by 6 bases and J by 3 bases, with 9 bases between them. The CDR3 has 13 residues. The receptor comes from an adult in good health. Here the sequenced sample was peripheral blood, taken on day 0 of AZD1222 vaccination. The gene calls are TRBV19 and TRBJ2-1; unclear D gene. CDR3 protein: CASSQTSYNEQFF. In nucleotides, the CDR3 is TGTGCCAGTAGCCAGACAAGCTACAATGAGCAGTTCTTC.